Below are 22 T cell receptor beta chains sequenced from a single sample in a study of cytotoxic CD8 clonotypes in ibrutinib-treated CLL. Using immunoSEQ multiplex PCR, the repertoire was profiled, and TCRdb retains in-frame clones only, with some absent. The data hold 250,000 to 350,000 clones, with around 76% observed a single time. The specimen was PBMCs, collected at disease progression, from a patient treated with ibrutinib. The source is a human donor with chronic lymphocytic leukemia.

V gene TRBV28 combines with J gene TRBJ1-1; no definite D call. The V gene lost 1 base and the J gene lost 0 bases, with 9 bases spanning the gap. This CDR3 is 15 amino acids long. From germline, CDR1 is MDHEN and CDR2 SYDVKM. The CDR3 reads CASSLYGLLNTEAFF. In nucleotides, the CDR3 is TGTGCCAGCAGTTTATATGGCTTATTGAACACTGAAGCTTTCTTT.

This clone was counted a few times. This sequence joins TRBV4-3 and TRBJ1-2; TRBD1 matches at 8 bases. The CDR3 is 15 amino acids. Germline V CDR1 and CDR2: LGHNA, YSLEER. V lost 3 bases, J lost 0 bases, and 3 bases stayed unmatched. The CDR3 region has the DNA TGCGCCAGCAGCCATGAGACAGGGGCTAACTATGGCTACACCTTC. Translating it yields CASSHETGANYGYTF.

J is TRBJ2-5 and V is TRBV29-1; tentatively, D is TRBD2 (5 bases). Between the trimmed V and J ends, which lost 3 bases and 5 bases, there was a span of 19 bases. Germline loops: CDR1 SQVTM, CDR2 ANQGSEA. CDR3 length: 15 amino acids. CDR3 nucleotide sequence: TGCAGCGTTGATGGAACAAACCCCTGGGAGGAGACCCAGTACTTC. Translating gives CSVDGTNPWEETQYF.

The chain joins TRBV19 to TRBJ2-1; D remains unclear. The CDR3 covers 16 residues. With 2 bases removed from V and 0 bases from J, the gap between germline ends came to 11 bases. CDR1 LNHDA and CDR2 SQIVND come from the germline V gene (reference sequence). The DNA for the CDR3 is TGTGCCAGTAGTATACGTTGGGTGGGCTCCTACAATGAGCAGTTCTTC. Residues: CASSIRWVGSYNEQFF.

The CDR3 bases are TGTGCCAGCAGCCATCCCAGTACCGGGGAGCTGTTTTTT. Protein: CASSHPSTGELFF. The chain joins TRBV4-2 to TRBJ2-2; D not certain. CDR3 length equals 13 residues. With 3 bases removed from V and 5 bases from J, the gap between germline ends came to 7 bases. Germline CDR1 is LGHNA and CDR2 is YNFKEQ.

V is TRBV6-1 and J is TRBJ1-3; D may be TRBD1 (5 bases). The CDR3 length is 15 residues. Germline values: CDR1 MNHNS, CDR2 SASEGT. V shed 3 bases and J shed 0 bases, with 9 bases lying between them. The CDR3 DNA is TGTGCCAGCAGTGATTGGGGGATCTCTGGAAACACCATATATTTT. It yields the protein CASSDWGISGNTIYF.

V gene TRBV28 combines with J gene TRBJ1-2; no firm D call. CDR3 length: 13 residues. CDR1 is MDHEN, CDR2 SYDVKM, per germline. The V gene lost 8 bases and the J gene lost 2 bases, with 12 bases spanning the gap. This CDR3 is CASLLPGNYGYTF. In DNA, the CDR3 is TGTGCCAGCCTGTTGCCAGGAAACTATGGCTACACCTTC.

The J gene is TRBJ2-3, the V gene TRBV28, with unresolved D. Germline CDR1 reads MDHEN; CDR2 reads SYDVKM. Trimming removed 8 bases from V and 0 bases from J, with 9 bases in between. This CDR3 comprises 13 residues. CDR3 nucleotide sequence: TGTGCCAGCGCAAGGTCTAGCACAGATACGCAGTATTTT. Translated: CASARSSTDTQYF.

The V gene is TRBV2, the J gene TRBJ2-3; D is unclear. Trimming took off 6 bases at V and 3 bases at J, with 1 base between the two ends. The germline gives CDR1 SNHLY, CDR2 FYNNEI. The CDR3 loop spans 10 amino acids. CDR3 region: CASRTDTQYF. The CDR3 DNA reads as TGTGCCAGCAGGACAGATACGCAGTATTTT.

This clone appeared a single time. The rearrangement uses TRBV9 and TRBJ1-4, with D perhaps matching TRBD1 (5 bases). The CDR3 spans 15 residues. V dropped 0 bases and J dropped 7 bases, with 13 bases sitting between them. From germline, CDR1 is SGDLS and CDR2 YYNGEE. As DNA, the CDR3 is TGTGCCAGCAGCGTAGAAGGGACGGGATCTGAAAAACTGTTTTTT. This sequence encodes CASSVEGTGSEKLFF. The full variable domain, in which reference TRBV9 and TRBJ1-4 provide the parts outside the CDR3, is DSGVTQTPKHLITATGQRVTLRCSPRSGDLSVYWYQQSLDQGLQFLIQYYNGEERAKGNILERFSAQQFPDLHSELNLSSLELGDSALYFCASSVEGTGSEKLFFGSGTQLSVL.

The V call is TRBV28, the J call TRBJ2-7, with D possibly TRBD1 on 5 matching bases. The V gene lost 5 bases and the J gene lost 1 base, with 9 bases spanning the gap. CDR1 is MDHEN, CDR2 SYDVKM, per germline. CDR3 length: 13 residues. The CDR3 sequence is CASSPQGSYEQYF. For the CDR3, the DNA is TGTGCCAGCAGTCCTCAGGGTTCCTACGAGCAGTACTTC.

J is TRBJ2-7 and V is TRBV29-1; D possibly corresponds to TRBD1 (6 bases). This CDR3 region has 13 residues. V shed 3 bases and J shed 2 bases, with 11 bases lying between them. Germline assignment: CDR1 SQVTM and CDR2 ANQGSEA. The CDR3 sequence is CSVDPGAPYEQYF. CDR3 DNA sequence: TGCAGCGTTGACCCAGGGGCTCCCTACGAGCAGTACTTC.

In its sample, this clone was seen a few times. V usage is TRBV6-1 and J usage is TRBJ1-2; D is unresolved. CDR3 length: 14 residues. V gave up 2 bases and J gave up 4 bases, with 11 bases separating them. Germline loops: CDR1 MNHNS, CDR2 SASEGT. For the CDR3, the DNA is TGTGCCAGCAGTGAATCATCACAGCCCTATGGCTACACCTTC. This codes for CASSESSQPYGYTF.

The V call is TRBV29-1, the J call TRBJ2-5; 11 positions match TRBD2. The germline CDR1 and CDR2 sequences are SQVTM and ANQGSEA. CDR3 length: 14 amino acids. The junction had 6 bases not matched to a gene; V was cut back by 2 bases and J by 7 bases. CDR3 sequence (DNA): TGCAGCGTTGAAAAGGGACTAGCGGTAGGGACCCAGTACTTC. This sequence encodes CSVEKGLAVGTQYF.

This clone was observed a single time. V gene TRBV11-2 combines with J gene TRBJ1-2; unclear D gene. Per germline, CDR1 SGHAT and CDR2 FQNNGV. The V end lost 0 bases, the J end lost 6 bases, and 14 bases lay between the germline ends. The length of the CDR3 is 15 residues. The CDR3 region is CASSLDSVWRNGYTF. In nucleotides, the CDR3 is TGTGCCAGCAGCTTAGATTCAGTCTGGCGCAATGGCTACACCTTC. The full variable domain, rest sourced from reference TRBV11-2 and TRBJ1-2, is EAGVAQSPRYKIIEKRQSVAFWCNPISGHATLYWYQQILGQGPKLLIQFQNNGVVDDSQLPKDRFSAERLKGVDSTLKIQPAKLEDSAVYLCASSLDSVWRNGYTFGSGTRLTVV.

The CDR3 nucleotides are TGCAGCGTCGAACTAGCGTACAATGAGCAGTTCTTC. Amino acid sequence: CSVELAYNEQFF. The chain employs TRBV29-1 and TRBJ2-1, with 7 nucleotides matching TRBD2. The CDR3 contains 12 residues. Germline lookup yields CDR1 SQVTM and CDR2 ANQGSEA. J gave up 4 bases and V 6 bases, and 3 bases lay outside the gene matches.

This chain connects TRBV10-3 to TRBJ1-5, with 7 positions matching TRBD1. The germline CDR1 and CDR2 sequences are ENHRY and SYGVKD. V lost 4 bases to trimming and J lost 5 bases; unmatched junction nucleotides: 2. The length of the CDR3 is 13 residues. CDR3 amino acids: CAISVTGDQPQHF. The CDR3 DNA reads TGTGCCATCAGTGTCACAGGGGATCAGCCCCAGCATTTT.

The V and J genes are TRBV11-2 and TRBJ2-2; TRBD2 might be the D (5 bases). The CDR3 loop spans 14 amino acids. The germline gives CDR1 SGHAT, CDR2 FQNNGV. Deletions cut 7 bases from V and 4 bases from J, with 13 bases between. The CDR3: CASTDPRGTGELFF. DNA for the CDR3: TGTGCCAGCACGGACCCCCGGGGCACCGGGGAGCTGTTTTTT.

The CDR3, as DNA: TGTGCCAGCAGCTTACGCACAGATACGCAGTATTTT. The encoded protein is CASSLRTDTQYF. The chain employs TRBV7-2 and TRBJ2-3; D unclear. Germline V gives CDR1 SGHTA, CDR2 FQGNSA. CDR3 length: 12 residues. V lost 2 bases and J lost 1, with 1 base in between.

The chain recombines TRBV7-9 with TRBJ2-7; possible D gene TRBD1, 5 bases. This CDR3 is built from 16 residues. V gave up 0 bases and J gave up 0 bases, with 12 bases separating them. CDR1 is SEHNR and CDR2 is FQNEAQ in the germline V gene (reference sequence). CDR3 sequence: CASSLAYRQSSYEQYF. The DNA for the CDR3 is TGTGCCAGCAGCTTAGCGTACAGGCAGAGCTCCTACGAGCAGTACTTC.

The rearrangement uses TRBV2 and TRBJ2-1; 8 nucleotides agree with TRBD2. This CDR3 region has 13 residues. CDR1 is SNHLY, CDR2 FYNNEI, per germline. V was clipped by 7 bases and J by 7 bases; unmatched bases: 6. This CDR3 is CASTLTSGNEQFF. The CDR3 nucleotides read TGTGCCAGCACCCTAACTAGCGGAAATGAGCAGTTCTTC.

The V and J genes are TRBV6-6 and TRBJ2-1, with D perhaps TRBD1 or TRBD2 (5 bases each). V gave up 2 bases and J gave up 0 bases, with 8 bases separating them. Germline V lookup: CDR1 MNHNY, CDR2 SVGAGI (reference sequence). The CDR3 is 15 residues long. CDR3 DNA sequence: TGTGCCAGCAGTTACAAGGGGAGCTCCTACAATGAGCAGTTCTTC. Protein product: CASSYKGSSYNEQFF.